These T cell receptor beta chains were read from a single sample in a study of T cells in Graves' hyperthyroidism and ophthalmopathy. TCRdb fed the multiplex PCR reads into MiXCR, producing one record per CDR3 protein. The table records 600,000 or so distinct CDR3 sequences, 16% of them present only once. Input material: blood. Every receptor here comes from a woman aged 25 to 45 with Graves' hyperthyroidism. The CDR3 runs from the conserved cysteine through the conserved F or W. The D gene is left open where the match is weak. Clone size, where shown, is once, few, many, or a class for clones that have expanded.

D: NA; length: 16; size: many; J: TRBJ2-1; V: TRBV28; CDR3: CASSKNTGSPYNEQFF; DNA: TGTGCCAGCAGCAAAAATACAGGGTCACCCTACAATGAGCAGTTCTTC
D: NA; length: 15; size: NA; J: TRBJ1-1; V: TRBV19; CDR3: CASSSNRVMNTEAFF; DNA: TGTGCCAGTAGTTCAAACAGGGTTATGAACACTGAAGCTTTCTTT
D: NA; length: 12; size: few; J: TRBJ2-2; V: TRBV18; CDR3: CASSPMHRELFF; DNA: TGTGCCAGCTCACCAATGCATCGGGAGCTGTTTTTT
D: TRBD1; length: 13; size: NA; J: TRBJ1-2; V: TRBV6-1; CDR3: CASRAGTGSGYTF; DNA: TGTGCCAGCAGGGCCGGGACAGGGAGCGGCTACACCTTC
D: TRBD1; length: 16; size: few; J: TRBJ2-3; V: TRBV27; CDR3: CASRNTGTGVTDTQYF; DNA: TGTGCCAGCAGAAATACCGGGACAGGGGTCACAGATACGCAGTATTTT
D: NA; length: 13; size: few; J: TRBJ2-7; V: TRBV7-2; CDR3: CASSLEVSREQYF; DNA: TGTGCCAGCAGCTTAGAAGTTTCTCGGGAGCAGTACTTC
D: NA; length: 16; size: many; J: TRBJ2-3; V: TRBV7-2; CDR3: CASSLGGALGTDTQYF; DNA: TGTGCCAGCAGCTTAGGCGGGGCTCTAGGCACAGATACGCAGTATTTT
D: TRBD1; length: 13; size: many; J: TRBJ2-7; V: TRBV6-1; CDR3: CASSVSGGYEQYF; DNA: TGTGCCAGCAGTGTATCAGGGGGATACGAGCAGTACTTC
D: TRBD2; length: 14; size: few; J: TRBJ2-1; V: TRBV28; CDR3: CASKAGAIPIEQFF; DNA: TGTGCCAGCAAAGCGGGAGCCATCCCAATTGAGCAGTTCTTC
D: NA; length: 16; size: NA; J: TRBJ1-4; V: TRBV6-1; CDR3: CASRIRYGVFDEKLFF; DNA: TGTGCCAGCAGGATCCGCTACGGGGTCTTCGATGAAAAACTGTTTTTT
D: NA; length: 15; size: few; J: TRBJ1-4; V: TRBV12-3/TRBV12-4; CDR3: CASSREGGLGEKLFF; DNA: TGTGCCAGCAGTCGGGAGGGGGGCCTCGGTGAAAAACTGTTTTTT
D: NA; length: 13; size: many; J: TRBJ1-2; V: TRBV20-1; CDR3: CSARPLGGSGYTF; DNA: TGCAGTGCTAGACCCTTGGGGGGAAGCGGCTACACCTTC
D: NA; length: 18; size: few; J: TRBJ2-6; V: TRBV16; CDR3: CASSQFFISGSGANVLTF; DNA: TGTGCCAGCAGCCAATTTTTTATATCAGGAAGTGGGGCCAACGTCCTGACTTTC
D: TRBD2; length: 16; size: many; J: TRBJ2-5; V: TRBV6-2/TRBV6-3; CDR3: CASTPGLAGGGGTQYF; DNA: TGTGCCAGCACTCCTGGCCTAGCGGGAGGAGGAGGGACCCAGTACTTC
D: NA; length: 18; size: few; J: TRBJ1-6; V: TRBV6-5; CDR3: CASSYSRRGGNYNSPLHF; DNA: TGTGCCAGCAGTTACTCGAGACGAGGTGGCAACTATAATTCACCCCTCCACTTT
D: NA; length: 14; size: NA; J: TRBJ2-3; V: TRBV15; CDR3: CATSSSGSTDTQYF; DNA: TGTGCCACCAGCAGTTCCGGGAGCACAGATACGCAGTATTTT
D: TRBD1; length: 14; size: many; J: TRBJ2-1; V: TRBV28; CDR3: CATARQGSGNEQFF; DNA: TGTGCCACCGCGAGACAGGGGTCAGGCAATGAGCAGTTCTTC
D: TRBD2; length: 17; size: many; J: TRBJ2-3; V: TRBV20-1; CDR3: CSASVPSGSGGTDTQYF; DNA: TGCAGTGCTAGTGTGCCTAGCGGGAGTGGTGGCACAGATACGCAGTATTTT
D: NA; length: 13; size: NA; J: TRBJ2-1; V: TRBV15; CDR3: CATSRERYNEQFF; DNA: TGTGCCACCAGCAGAGAGAGATACAATGAGCAGTTCTTC
D: NA; length: 15; size: NA; J: TRBJ1-2; V: TRBV12-3/TRBV12-4; CDR3: CASSLTGGGGDGYTF; DNA: TGTGCCAGCAGTTTAACCGGCGGGGGAGGCGATGGCTACACCTTC
D: NA; length: 16; size: many; J: TRBJ2-7; V: TRBV7-8; CDR3: CASSPQSSGGSYEQYF; DNA: TGTGCCAGCAGCCCACAGAGCAGCGGAGGATCCTACGAGCAGTACTTC
D: NA; length: 14; size: many; J: TRBJ2-3; V: TRBV2; CDR3: CASTSDSQPGTQYF; DNA: TGTGCCAGCACCTCGGACTCCCAGCCGGGGACGCAGTATTTT
D: NA; length: 17; size: many; J: TRBJ1-4; V: TRBV6-6; CDR3: CASSYMGTPHVNEKLFF; DNA: TGTGCCAGCAGTTACATGGGGACACCACACGTTAATGAAAAACTGTTTTTT
D: NA; length: 15; size: many; J: TRBJ2-7; V: TRBV6-5; CDR3: CASSYSVGTGYEQYF; DNA: TGTGCCAGCAGTTACTCCGTCGGTACAGGCTACGAGCAGTACTTC
D: NA; length: 12; size: NA; J: TRBJ2-4; V: TRBV4-2; CDR3: CASSQDEDIQYF; DNA: TGTGCCAGCAGCCAAGATGAGGACATTCAGTACTTC
D: NA; length: 12; size: NA; J: TRBJ2-5; V: TRBV12-3/TRBV12-4; CDR3: CASSRQVETQYF; DNA: TGTGCCAGCAGTCGACAGGTGGAGACCCAGTACTTC
D: NA; length: 13; size: NA; J: TRBJ1-2; V: TRBV18; CDR3: CASSKEDNYGYTF; DNA: TGTGCCAGCTCAAAGGAGGACAACTATGGCTACACCTTC
D: NA; length: 13; size: few; J: TRBJ2-7; V: TRBV6-1; CDR3: CASSRGYIYEQYF; DNA: TGTGCCAGCAGCAGGGGCTACATATACGAGCAGTACTTC
D: NA; length: 13; size: NA; J: TRBJ1-2; V: TRBV19; CDR3: CASSTDLFYGYTF; DNA: TGTGCCAGTAGTACGGACTTGTTCTATGGCTACACCTTC
D: NA; length: 13; size: many; J: TRBJ1-2; V: TRBV28; CDR3: CASFSPSGEGYTF; DNA: TGTGCCAGTTTTTCCCCCTCAGGGGAAGGCTACACCTTC
D: TRBD1; length: 15; size: NA; J: TRBJ2-5; V: TRBV7-2; CDR3: CASSFGTGDQETQYF; DNA: TGTGCCAGCAGCTTCGGGACAGGGGACCAAGAGACCCAGTACTTC
D: NA; length: 16; size: few; J: TRBJ1-4; V: TRBV15; CDR3: CATSRETDATNEKLFF; DNA: TGTGCCACCAGCAGAGAAACGGACGCAACTAATGAAAAACTGTTTTTT